The 7 T cell receptor beta chains listed next were all sequenced from one sample in a study of cytotoxic CD8 clonotypes in ibrutinib-treated CLL. Repertoires were generated with immunoSEQ multiplex PCR, while TCRdb's copy carries only in-frame clones and drops some. Of roughly 170,000 clones in the sample, 84% are singletons; the top ten hold 4.6%. Source: PBMCs, taken after 24 months of ibrutinib treatment. These receptors came from a human donor with chronic lymphocytic leukemia.

The rearrangement uses TRBV2 and TRBJ2-5; TRBD1 matches 11 bases. Looked up from germline, CDR1 is SNHLY and CDR2 is FYNNEI. The CDR3 is 16 amino acids. Trimming removed 11 bases from V and 5 bases from J; junction bases left unmatched: 16. CDR3 sequence: CAHMPGQGDERETQYF. Written as DNA, the CDR3 is TGTGCCCATATGCCGGGACAGGGGGACGAGCGGGAGACCCAGTACTTC.

This chain joins TRBV29-1 and TRBJ2-7; D possibly corresponds to TRBD1 (5 bases). CDR1 SQVTM and CDR2 ANQGSEA come from the germline V gene. This CDR3 region has 11 residues. Trimming pared 4 bases from V and 7 bases from J, leaving 11 bases between. The CDR3 DNA follows: TGCAGCGTTGTAGGGGCCGAGGAGCAGTACTTC. This encodes CSVVGAEEQYF.

This sequence joins TRBV28 and TRBJ1-1, with a tentative D call TRBD1 (5 bases). This CDR3 is built from 16 residues. The V gene lost 4 bases and the J gene lost 1 base, with 16 bases spanning the gap. CDR1 MDHEN and CDR2 SYDVKM come from the germline V gene. The CDR3 DNA follows: TGTGCCAGCAGTTATATCAAGGGACCCAGGAACACTGAAGCTTTCTTT. Its protein is CASSYIKGPRNTEAFF.

This clone was detected a few times. The V and J genes are TRBV4-2 and TRBJ1-2; D is undetermined. The length of the CDR3 is 13 residues. The V gene lost 0 bases and the J gene lost 4 bases, with 6 bases spanning the gap. Germline CDR1 is LGHNA and CDR2 is YNFKEQ. CDR3 in DNA: TGTGCCAGCAGCCAAGAACCGATCTATGGCTACACCTTC. This translates into CASSQEPIYGYTF.

The chain recombines TRBV6-5 with TRBJ2-1; no reliable D call. Trimming cost V 0 bases and J 5 bases, with 8 bases left between them. Germline V gene data show CDR1 as MNHEY and CDR2 as SVGAGI. There are 14 residues in the CDR3. As DNA, the CDR3 is TGTGCCAGCAGTTACTCTCGGGTGAACAATGAGCAGTTCTTC. Translated, it gives CASSYSRVNNEQFF.

The chain recombines TRBV28 with TRBJ2-2; 10 positions match TRBD2. Germline loops: CDR1 MDHEN, CDR2 SYDVKM. V trimming: 7 bases; J trimming: 11 bases; junction bases outside the gene matches: 7. This CDR3 region has 13 residues. DNA for the CDR3: TGTGCCAGCACGTTAGCGGGAGGACGAGAGCTGTTTTTT. This gives the protein CASTLAGGRELFF.

The rearrangement joins TRBV6-5 to TRBJ2-7; D possibly corresponds to TRBD1 (6 bases). Deletions cut 8 bases from V and 2 bases from J, with 13 bases between. This CDR3 has 13 amino acids. Germline V gene sequence: CDR1 MNHEY, CDR2 SVGAGI. This chain's CDR3 is CASSKEGAYEQYF. The CDR3 DNA is TGTGCCAGCTCTAAAGAGGGGGCCTACGAGCAGTACTTC.